The 5 T cell receptor beta chains given below trace back to one sample, sequenced in a study of regulatory and conventional T cells in RAG deficiency. Some clones are missing from TCRdb's copy, which holds only in-frame ones; the method was immunoSEQ multiplex PCR. The table has tens of thousands of clones, 75% to 95% seen once. Blood CD4+ CD25-high CD127-low regulatory T cells supplied the genomic DNA template. These data are also associated with another study on regulatory T cells. This second study says: Amplification used 52 TRBV primers and 13 TRBJ primers.

Sequencing was performed on Tregs sorted from blood. The source of these receptors is a human donor in good health.

V and J are TRBV19 and TRBJ1-5; 7 positions agree with TRBD1. This CDR3 is 13 amino acids long. In germline, CDR1 is LNHDA, CDR2 SQIVND (reference sequence). The V segment lost 5 bases and the J segment 5 bases; nucleotides outside the gene matches: 3. CDR3 coding DNA: TGTGCCAGTAGTTTAACAGGGGATCAGCCCCAGCATTTT. Amino acids: CASSLTGDQPQHF. The entire variable domain, with the rest obtained from reference TRBV19 and TRBJ1-5, is as follows: DGGITQSPKYLFRKEGQNVTLSCEQNLNHDAMYWYRQDPGQGLRLIYYSQIVNDFQKGDIAEGYSVSREKKESFPLTVTSAQKNPTAFYLCASSLTGDQPQHFGDGTRLSIL.

J is TRBJ2-5 and V is TRBV7-6, with 12 bases fitting TRBD2. Germline V gives CDR1 SGHVS, CDR2 FNYEAQ. With 5 bases clipped from V and 1 base from J, the junction kept 5 bases outside the gene matches. The CDR3 covers 16 residues. CDR3 amino acids: CASSTRLAGVQETQYF. The DNA of the CDR3 is TGTGCCAGCAGCACCCGACTAGCGGGGGTCCAAGAGACCCAGTACTTC.

This clone was seen a single time. CDR3 nucleotides: TGTGCCAGCAGCTTAAGATTAGCGGGGAAAAACGAGCAGTACTTC. It is translated as CASSLRLAGKNEQYF. The chain has TRBV7-8 and TRBJ2-7; 8 bases agree with TRBD2. The V segment lost 2 bases and the J segment 5 bases; nucleotides outside the gene matches: 8. The CDR3 sequence is 15 residues long. Germline lookup yields CDR1 SGHVS and CDR2 FQNEAQ.

J is TRBJ1-1 and V is TRBV6-1, with 7 nucleotides matching TRBD1. The CDR3 extends over 14 amino acids. Germline V CDR1 and CDR2: MNHNS, SASEGT. V trimming: 11 bases; J trimming: 2 bases; junction bases outside the gene matches: 11. CDR3 loop: CASRVQGGNTEAFF. In DNA, the CDR3 is TGTGCCTCCCGAGTTCAGGGGGGAAACACTGAAGCTTTCTTT.

V gene TRBV28 combines with J gene TRBJ1-1, with 9 bases aligning to TRBD1. This CDR3 contains 18 residues. Unmatched junction bases numbered 17, after V lost 8 bases and J lost 1 base. The germline V gene has CDR1 MDHEN and CDR2 SYDVKM. The CDR3: CASGEMIDRGYGNTEAFF. CDR3 sequence (DNA): TGTGCCAGCGGAGAAATGATCGACAGGGGGTATGGGAACACTGAAGCTTTCTTT. Full variable domain (remainder filled in from reference TRBV28 and TRBJ1-1): DVKVTQSSRYLVKRTGEKVFLECVQDMDHENMFWYRQDPGLGLRLIYFSYDVKMKEKGDIPEGYSVSREKKERFSLILESASTNQTSMYLCASGEMIDRGYGNTEAFFGQGTRLTVV.